The clone carrying this T cell receptor beta chain was detected a few times. Profiled with immunoSEQ multiplex PCR; TCRdb holds only in-frame clones, not every one. The table lists about 420,000 clones, approximately 90% of them singletons. From germline, CDR1 is SEHNR and CDR2 FQNEAQ (reference sequence). V dropped 8 bases and J dropped 3 bases, with 19 bases sitting between them. This CDR3 spans 15 amino acids. The treatment is: some 20 received Ad26.COV2.S at low or high dose, single or two shots; 5 received placebo; per-sample allocation not given. After the first vaccine or placebo injection, samples were drawn on day 63. The donor was a Boston adult aged 18-55 years. This sample was included in a study of Ad26.COV2.S vaccination and SARS-CoV-2 variants.

The sample was peripheral blood, taken in a trial of Ad26.COV2.S vaccine versus placebo. This rearrangement joins TRBV7-9 to TRBJ1-2; D uncertain. The sequence was obtained from a person aged 18-60 years who received the Ad26.COV2.S COVID-19 vaccine or a placebo. The CDR3 DNA is TGTGCCAGCTCCCCCTGGGTCGGGGTGGACTATGGCTACACCTTC. Its protein product is CASSPWVGVDYGYTF.